This T cell receptor beta chain was obtained from a study of identical twins. Overall study findings and caveats: There was more out-of-frame TCR alpha sharing in monozygotic twins than models estimated.

V was clipped by 5 bases and J by 9 bases, with 18 bases between them. This CDR3 is built from 14 residues. TCRdb re-called the 5' RACE reads with MiXCR, one entry per CDR3 protein. The top ten hold about an eighth of the sample, which has hundreds of thousands of distinct CDR3 sequences, 15% to 20% seen once. For this clonotype: Its antigen is as yet unknown.

This sample was also put to use in a study of T cells expressing NK-cell markers.

The specimen sequenced was PBMCs. The chain joins TRBV12-3 or TRBV12-4 to TRBJ2-3; no definite D call. This sequence originates from a woman younger than 30 in good health. As DNA, the CDR3 is TGTGCCAGCAGTCTGGGGTCCAGCGCGAACACGCAGTATTTT. This encodes CASSLGSSANTQYF.